This entry describes one T cell receptor beta chain. What it binds is not known. Trimming cost V 2 bases and J 6 bases, with 8 bases left between them. This CDR3 contains 14 residues. CDR1 is ENHRY, CDR2 SYGVKD, per germline. Amplification used 60 Vbeta primers and 13 Jbeta primers. Here immunoSEQ multiplex PCR was the method, and the copy in TCRdb shows in-frame clones only, minus some. The table for this sample gives fewer than 85,000 clones. This entry is derived from a study of cytomegalovirus exposure and HLA in healthy donors. For the study at large: An early release of data contained 75 million to 90 million unique TCRs, which came from HLA-typed donors.

General study results and limits: Fewer N-insertions (relative to the approximately 670-donor mean) were reportedly seen in an Asian-associated ancestry cluster in a later analysis. Despite most TCR sequences being rare, some public TCRs occurred in many donors. Common viral pathogens seemed to be connected with several of the most significant clusters, according to a later analysis.

The sample comprised PBMCs. The TCR originated in a man aged 50-60 years in good health and CMV-seropositive. The V and J genes are TRBV10-3 and TRBJ1-6; the D is unclear. The CDR3 bases are TGTGCCATCAGTGAGGGAGTCCTTAATTCACCCCTCCACTTT. Translating gives CAISEGVLNSPLHF.